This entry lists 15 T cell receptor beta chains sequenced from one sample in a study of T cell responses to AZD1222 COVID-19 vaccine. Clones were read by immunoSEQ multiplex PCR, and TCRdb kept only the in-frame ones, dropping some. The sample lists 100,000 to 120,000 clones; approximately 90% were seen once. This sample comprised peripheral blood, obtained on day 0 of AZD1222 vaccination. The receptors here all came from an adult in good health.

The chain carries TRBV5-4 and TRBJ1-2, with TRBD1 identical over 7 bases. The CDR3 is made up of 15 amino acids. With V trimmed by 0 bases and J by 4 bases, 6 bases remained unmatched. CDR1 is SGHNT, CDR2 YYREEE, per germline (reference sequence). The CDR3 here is CASSLGQGGSYGYTF. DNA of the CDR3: TGTGCCAGCAGCTTGGGACAGGGTGGAAGCTATGGCTACACCTTC.

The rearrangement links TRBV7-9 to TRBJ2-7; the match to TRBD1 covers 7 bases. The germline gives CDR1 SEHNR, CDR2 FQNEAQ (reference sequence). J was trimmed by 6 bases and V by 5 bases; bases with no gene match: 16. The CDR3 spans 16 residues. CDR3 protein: CASSQTGQPSVAEQYF. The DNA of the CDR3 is TGTGCCAGCAGCCAAACGGGACAGCCCTCTGTGGCCGAGCAGTACTTC.

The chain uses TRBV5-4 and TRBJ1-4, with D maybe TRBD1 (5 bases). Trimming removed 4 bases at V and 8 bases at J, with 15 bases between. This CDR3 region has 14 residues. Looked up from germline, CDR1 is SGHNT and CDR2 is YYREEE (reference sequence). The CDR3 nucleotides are TGTGCCAGCAGCCCGGGACCTGGGGGAGAAAAACTGTTTTTT. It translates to CASSPGPGGEKLFF.

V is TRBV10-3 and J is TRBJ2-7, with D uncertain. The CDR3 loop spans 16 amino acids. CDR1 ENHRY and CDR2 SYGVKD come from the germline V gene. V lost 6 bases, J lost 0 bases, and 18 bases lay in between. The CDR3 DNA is TGTGCCATCAGCCTACAAAAGGAACCCATCTCCTACGAGCAGTACTTC. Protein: CAISLQKEPISYEQYF.

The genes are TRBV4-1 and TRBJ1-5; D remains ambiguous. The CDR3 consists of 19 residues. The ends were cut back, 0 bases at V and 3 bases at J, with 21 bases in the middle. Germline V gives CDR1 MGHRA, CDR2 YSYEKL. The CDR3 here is CASSQEGPNLALNNQPQHF. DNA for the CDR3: TGCGCCAGCAGCCAAGAAGGGCCAAATCTTGCCCTTAACAATCAGCCCCAGCATTTT.

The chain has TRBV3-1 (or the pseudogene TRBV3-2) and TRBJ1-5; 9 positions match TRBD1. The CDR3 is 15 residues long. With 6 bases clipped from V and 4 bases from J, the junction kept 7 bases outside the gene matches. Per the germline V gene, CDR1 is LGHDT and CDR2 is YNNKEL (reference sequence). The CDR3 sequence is CASSGGQGKNQPQHF. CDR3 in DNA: TGTGCCAGCAGTGGCGGACAGGGGAAAAATCAGCCCCAGCATTTT.

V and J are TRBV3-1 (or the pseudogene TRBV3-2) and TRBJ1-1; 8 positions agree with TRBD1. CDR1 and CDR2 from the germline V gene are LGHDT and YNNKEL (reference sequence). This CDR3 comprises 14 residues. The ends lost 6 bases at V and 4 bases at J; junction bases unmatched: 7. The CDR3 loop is CASRPQGGATEAFF. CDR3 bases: TGTGCCAGCAGGCCACAGGGGGGAGCCACTGAAGCTTTCTTT.

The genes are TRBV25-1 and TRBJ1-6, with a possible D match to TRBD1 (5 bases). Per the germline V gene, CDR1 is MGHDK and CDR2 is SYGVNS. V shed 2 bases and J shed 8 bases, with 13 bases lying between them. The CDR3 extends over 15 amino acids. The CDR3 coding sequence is TGTGCCAGCAGTGAAGAGGCGGGGGGGTATTCACCCCTCCACTTT. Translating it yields CASSEEAGGYSPLHF.

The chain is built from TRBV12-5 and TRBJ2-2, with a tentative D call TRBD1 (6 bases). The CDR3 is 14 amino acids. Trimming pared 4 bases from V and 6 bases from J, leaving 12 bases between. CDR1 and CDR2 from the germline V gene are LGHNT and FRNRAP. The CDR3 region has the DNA TGTGCTAGTGGTTCGTTATCAGGGGCCGGGGAGCTGTTTTTT. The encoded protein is CASGSLSGAGELFF. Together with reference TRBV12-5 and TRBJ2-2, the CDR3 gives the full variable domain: DARVTQTPRHKVTEMGQEVTMRCQPILGHNTVFWYRQTMMQGLELLAYFRNRAPLDDSGMPKDRFSAEMPDATLATLKIQPSEPRDSAVYFCASGSLSGAGELFFGEGSRLTVL.

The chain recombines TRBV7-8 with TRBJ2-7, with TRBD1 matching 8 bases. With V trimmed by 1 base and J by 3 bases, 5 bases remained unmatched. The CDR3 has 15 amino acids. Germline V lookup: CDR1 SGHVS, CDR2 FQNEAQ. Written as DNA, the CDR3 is TGTGCCAGCAGCTTAGAAGGACAGGGACTCTACGAGCAGTACTTC. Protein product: CASSLEGQGLYEQYF.

CDR3 bases: TGTGCCAGCAGCTTTACAGGGGAGGATTACGAGCAGTACTTC. Residues: CASSFTGEDYEQYF. V usage is TRBV5-4 and J usage is TRBJ2-7, with a possible D match to TRBD1 (7 bases). The CDR3 runs 14 residues. Deletions cut 2 bases from V and 4 bases from J, with 13 bases between. The germline CDR1 and CDR2 sequences are SGHNT and YYREEE (reference sequence).

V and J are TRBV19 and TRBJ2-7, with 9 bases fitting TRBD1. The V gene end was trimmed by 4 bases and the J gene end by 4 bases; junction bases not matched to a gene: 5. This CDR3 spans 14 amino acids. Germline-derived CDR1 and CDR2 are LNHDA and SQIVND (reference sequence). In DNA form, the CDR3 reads TGTGCCAGTAGTACCGGGACAGGGAGGTACGAGCAGTACTTC. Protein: CASSTGTGRYEQYF.

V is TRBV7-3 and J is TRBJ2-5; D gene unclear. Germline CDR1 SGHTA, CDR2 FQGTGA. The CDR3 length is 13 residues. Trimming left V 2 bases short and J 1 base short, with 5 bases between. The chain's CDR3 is CASSLPGQETQYF. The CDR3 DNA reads TGTGCCAGCAGCTTACCGGGCCAAGAGACCCAGTACTTC.

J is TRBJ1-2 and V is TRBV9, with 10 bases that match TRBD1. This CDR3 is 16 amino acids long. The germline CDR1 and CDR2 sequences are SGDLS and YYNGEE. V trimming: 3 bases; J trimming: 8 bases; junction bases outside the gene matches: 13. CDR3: CASSAGTGEWGSGYTF. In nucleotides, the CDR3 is TGTGCCAGCAGCGCTGGGACAGGGGAATGGGGCAGCGGCTACACCTTC.

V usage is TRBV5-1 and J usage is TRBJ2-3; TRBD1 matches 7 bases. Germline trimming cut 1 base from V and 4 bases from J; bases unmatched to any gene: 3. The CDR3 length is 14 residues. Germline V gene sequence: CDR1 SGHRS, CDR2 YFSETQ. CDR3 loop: CASSLQGVPDTQYF. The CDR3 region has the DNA TGCGCCAGCAGCTTGCAGGGGGTGCCAGATACGCAGTATTTT. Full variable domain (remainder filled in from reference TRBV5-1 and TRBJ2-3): KAGVTQTPRYLIKTRGQQVTLSCSPISGHRSVSWYQQTPGQGLQFLFEYFSETQRNKGNFPGRFSGRQFSNSRSEMNVSTLELGDSALYLCASSLQGVPDTQYFGPGTRLTVL.